This is a list of T cell receptor beta chains from one sample in a study of metastatic and nonmetastatic thyroid tumors. Via MiXCR, TCRdb re-called the PCR reads. The data contain 20,000 to 25,000 clones, about a quarter of them singletons. What was sequenced was tumor tissue. These receptors all stem from a female donor with papillary thyroid cancer or a benign thyroid nodule (not recorded which). Some clones in this sample may be carry-over from other donors' samples. The CDR3 runs from the conserved cysteine through the conserved F or W. A D gene is named only where the DNA matches it firmly. The size of a clone is reported for some rows only, either as once, few or many, or as a class for expanded clones.

v_call: TRBV28; clone_size: .; d_call: .; j_call: TRBJ1-2; cdr3_nt: TGTGCCAGCAGTTTACTGATTTACGGGAGAGATAACTATGGCTACACCTTC; cdr3_aa: CASSLLIYGRDNYGYTF
v_call: TRBV7-9; clone_size: many; d_call: TRBD1; j_call: TRBJ1-1; cdr3_nt: TGTGCCAGCAGATCCGGGACAGGGTCTATGAACACTGAAGCTTTCTTT; cdr3_aa: CASRSGTGSMNTEAFF
v_call: TRBV27; clone_size: medium-sized; d_call: .; j_call: TRBJ1-2; cdr3_nt: TGTGCCAGCAGTTTATATCAGGGAAACAACTATGGCTACACCTTC; cdr3_aa: CASSLYQGNNYGYTF
v_call: TRBV11-2; clone_size: .; d_call: .; j_call: TRBJ2-3; cdr3_nt: TGTGCCAGCAGCTTAGTCGTTAGAGGGGCCCCAGAAACAGATAAGCAGTATTTT; cdr3_aa: CASSLVVRGAPETDKQYF
v_call: TRBV6-4; clone_size: .; d_call: TRBD2; j_call: TRBJ2-3; cdr3_nt: TGTGTCAGCAGTGACTCCGCGCGGGGGGGGCGGGATACGCAGTATTTT; cdr3_aa: CVSSDSARGGRDTQYF
v_call: TRBV3-1; clone_size: many; d_call: .; j_call: TRBJ2-7; cdr3_nt: TGTGCCAGCAGCCAGGGTATTGGGGGGTCGGGGGAGCAGTACTTC; cdr3_aa: CASSQGIGGSGEQYF
v_call: TRBV5-1; clone_size: .; d_call: .; j_call: TRBJ1-2; cdr3_nt: TGCGCCAGCAGCTTGGTCGGACAGCCTAACTATGGCTACACCTTC; cdr3_aa: CASSLVGQPNYGYTF
v_call: TRBV11-2; clone_size: .; d_call: TRBD1; j_call: TRBJ2-1; cdr3_nt: TGTGCCAGCAGCCGCCAGGCCCCGGGGACAGGGGTAGGCAATGAGCAGTTCTTC; cdr3_aa: CASSRQAPGTGVGNEQFF
v_call: TRBV20-1; clone_size: .; d_call: .; j_call: TRBJ2-7; cdr3_nt: TGCAGTGCTAGACGACCTAGGGGATGGGAGCAGTACTTC; cdr3_aa: CSARRPRGWEQYF
v_call: TRBV5-1; clone_size: many; d_call: .; j_call: TRBJ1-1; cdr3_nt: TGCGCCAGCAGCTTGAGTGCAGGTTTTGAAGCTTTCTTT; cdr3_aa: CASSLSAGFEAFF
v_call: TRBV6-1; clone_size: medium-sized; d_call: .; j_call: TRBJ2-7; cdr3_nt: TGTGCCAGCAGTAACCCCGGTTTGGGGATCTACGAGCAGTACTTC; cdr3_aa: CASSNPGLGIYEQYF
v_call: TRBV19; clone_size: many; d_call: .; j_call: TRBJ2-7; cdr3_nt: TGTGCCAGTAGTATGCAGGTCGGGGAGCAGTACTTC; cdr3_aa: CASSMQVGEQYF
v_call: TRBV9; clone_size: many; d_call: .; j_call: TRBJ2-5; cdr3_nt: TGTGCCAGCAGCGTAGGGCCGGGGGAGACCCAGTACTTC; cdr3_aa: CASSVGPGETQYF
v_call: TRBV5-4; clone_size: many; d_call: .; j_call: TRBJ2-2; cdr3_nt: TGTGCCAGCAGCTTGGTCGGAGGGTCCTCGTCAAACACCGGGGAGCTGTTTTTT; cdr3_aa: CASSLVGGSSSNTGELFF
v_call: TRBV3-2; clone_size: many; d_call: .; j_call: TRBJ1-6; cdr3_nt: TGTGCCAGCAGCCAAGATTGGAAGGGTTCCAGCTCCTATAATTCACCCCTCCACTTT; cdr3_aa: CASSQDWKGSSSYNSPLHF